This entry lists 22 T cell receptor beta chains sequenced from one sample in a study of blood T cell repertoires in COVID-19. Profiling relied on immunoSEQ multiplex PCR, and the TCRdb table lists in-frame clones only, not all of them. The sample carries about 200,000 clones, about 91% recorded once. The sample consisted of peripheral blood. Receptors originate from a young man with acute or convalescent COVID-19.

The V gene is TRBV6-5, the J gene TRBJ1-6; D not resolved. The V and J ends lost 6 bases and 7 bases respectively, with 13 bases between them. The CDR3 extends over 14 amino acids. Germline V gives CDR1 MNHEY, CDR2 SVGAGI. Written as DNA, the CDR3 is TGTGCCAGCAGCGTAGAGACGGGGAATTCACCCCTCCACTTT. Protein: CASSVETGNSPLHF.

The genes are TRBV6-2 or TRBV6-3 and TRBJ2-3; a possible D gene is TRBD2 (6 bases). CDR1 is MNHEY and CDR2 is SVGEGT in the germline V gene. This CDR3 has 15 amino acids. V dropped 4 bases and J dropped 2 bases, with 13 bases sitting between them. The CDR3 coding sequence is TGTGCCAGCAGTTTCTCGGACTATGTCACAGATACGCAGTATTTT. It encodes CASSFSDYVTDTQYF.

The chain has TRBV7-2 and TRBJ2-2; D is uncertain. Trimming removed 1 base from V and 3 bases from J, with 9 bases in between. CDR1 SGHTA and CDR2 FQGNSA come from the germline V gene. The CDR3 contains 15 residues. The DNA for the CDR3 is TGTGCCAGCAGCTTAGTTTTTCAGGACACCGGGGAGCTGTTTTTT. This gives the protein CASSLVFQDTGELFF.

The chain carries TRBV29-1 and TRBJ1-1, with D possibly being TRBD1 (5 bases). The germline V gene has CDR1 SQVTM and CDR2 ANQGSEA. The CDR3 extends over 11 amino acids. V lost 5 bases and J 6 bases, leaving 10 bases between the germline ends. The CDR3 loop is CSVRQTAEAFF. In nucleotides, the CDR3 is TGCAGCGTTCGACAGACCGCTGAAGCTTTCTTT.

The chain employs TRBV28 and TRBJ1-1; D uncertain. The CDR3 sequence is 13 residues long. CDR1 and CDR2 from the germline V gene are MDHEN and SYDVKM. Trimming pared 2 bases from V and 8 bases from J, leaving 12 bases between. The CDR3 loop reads CASSLVNPREAFF. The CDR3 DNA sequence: TGTGCCAGCAGTTTAGTCAACCCCAGGGAAGCTTTCTTT.

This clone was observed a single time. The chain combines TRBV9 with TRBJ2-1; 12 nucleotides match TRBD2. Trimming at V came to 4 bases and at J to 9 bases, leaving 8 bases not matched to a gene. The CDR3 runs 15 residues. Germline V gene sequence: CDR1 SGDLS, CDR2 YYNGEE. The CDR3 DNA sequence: TGTGCCAGCAGCTCAAGGACTAGCGGGAAAAGTGAGCAGTTCTTC. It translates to CASSSRTSGKSEQFF. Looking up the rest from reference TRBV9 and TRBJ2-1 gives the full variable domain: DSGVTQTPKHLITATGQRVTLRCSPRSGDLSVYWYQQSLDQGLQFLIQYYNGEERAKGNILERFSAQQFPDLHSELNLSSLELGDSALYFCASSSRTSGKSEQFFGPGTRLTVL.

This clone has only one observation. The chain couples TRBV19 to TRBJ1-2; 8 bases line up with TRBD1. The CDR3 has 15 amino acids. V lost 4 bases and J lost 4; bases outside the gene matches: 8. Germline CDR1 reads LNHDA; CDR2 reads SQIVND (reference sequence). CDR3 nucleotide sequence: TGTGCCAGTAGTAACCCAGGGGGCGCCGTCTATGGCTACACCTTC. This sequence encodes CASSNPGGAVYGYTF.

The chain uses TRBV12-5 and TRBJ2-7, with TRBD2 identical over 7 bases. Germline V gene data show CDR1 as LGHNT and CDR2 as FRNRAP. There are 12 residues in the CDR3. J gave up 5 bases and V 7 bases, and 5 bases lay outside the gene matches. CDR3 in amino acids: CASAPRGDEQYF. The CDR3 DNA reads TGTGCTAGTGCCCCCCGGGGGGACGAGCAGTACTTC.

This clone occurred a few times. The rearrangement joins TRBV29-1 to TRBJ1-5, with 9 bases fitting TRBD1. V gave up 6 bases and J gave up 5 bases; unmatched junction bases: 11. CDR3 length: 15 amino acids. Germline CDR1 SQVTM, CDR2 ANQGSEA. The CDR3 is CSVQLTGGGDQPQHF. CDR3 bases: TGCAGCGTCCAATTGACAGGGGGGGGCGATCAGCCCCAGCATTTT.

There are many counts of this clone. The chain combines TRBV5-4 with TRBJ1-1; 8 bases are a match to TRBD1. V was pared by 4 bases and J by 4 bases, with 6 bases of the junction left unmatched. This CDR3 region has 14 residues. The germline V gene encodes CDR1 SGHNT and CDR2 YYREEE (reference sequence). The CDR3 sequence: CASSGRGLGTEAFF. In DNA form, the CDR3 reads TGTGCCAGCAGCGGCAGGGGGCTTGGCACTGAAGCTTTCTTT.

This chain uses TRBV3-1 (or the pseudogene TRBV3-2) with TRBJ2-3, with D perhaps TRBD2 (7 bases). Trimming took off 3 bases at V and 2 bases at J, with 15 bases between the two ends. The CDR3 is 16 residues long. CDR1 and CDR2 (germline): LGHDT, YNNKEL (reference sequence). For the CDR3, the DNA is TGTGCCAGCAGCCACAGCATCGGGGGGCCCACAGATACGCAGTATTTT. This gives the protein CASSHSIGGPTDTQYF.

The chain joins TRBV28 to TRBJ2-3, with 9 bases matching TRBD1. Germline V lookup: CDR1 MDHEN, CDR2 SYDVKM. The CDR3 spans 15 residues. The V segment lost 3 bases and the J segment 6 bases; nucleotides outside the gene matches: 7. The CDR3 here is CASSFPGQGVDTQYF. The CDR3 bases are TGTGCCAGCAGTTTTCCGGGACAGGGTGTGGATACGCAGTATTTT.

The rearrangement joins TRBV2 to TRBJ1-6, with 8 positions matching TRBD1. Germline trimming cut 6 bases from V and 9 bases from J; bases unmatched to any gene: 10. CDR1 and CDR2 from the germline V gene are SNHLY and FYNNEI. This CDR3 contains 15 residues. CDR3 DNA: TGTGCCAGCAGAGAGCAGGGGGCGGTTGGTTCACCCCTCCACTTT. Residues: CASREQGAVGSPLHF.

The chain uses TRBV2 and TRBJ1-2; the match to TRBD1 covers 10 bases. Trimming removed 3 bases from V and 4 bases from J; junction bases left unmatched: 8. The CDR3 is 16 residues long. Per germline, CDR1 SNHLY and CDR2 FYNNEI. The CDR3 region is CASSEMTGGLGYGYTF. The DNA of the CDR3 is TGTGCCAGCAGTGAGATGACAGGGGGCCTAGGCTATGGCTACACCTTC.

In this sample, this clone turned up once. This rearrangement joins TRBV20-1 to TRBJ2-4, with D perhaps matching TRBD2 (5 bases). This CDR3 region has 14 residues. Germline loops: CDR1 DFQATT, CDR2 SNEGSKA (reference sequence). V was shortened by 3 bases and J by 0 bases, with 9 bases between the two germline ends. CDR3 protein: CSASLAGAKNIQYF. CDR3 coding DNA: TGCAGTGCTAGTCTTGCGGGAGCCAAAAACATTCAGTACTTC.

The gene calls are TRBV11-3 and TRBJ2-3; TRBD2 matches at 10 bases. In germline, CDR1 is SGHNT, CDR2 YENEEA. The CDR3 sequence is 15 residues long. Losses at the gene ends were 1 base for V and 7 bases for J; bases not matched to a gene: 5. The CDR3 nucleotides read TGTGCCAGCAGCTTAGCAAGCGGGGGGGAATATACGCAGTATTTT. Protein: CASSLASGGEYTQYF.

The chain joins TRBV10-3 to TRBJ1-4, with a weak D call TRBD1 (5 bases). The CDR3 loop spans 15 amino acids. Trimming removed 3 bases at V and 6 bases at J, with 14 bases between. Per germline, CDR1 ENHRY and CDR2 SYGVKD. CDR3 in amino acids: CAISDSATGDEKLFF. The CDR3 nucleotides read TGTGCCATCAGTGATTCAGCGACGGGGGATGAAAAACTGTTTTTT.

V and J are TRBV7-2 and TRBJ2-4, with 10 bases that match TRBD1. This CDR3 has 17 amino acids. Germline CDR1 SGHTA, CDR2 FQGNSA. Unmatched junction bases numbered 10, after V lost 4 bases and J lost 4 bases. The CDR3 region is CASSSIYRQGAKNIQYF. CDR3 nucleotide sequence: TGTGCCAGCAGCTCCATATACCGACAGGGGGCAAAAAACATTCAGTACTTC.

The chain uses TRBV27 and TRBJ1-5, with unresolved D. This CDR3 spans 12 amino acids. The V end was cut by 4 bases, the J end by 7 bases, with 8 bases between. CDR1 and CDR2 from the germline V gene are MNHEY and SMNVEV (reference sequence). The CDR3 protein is CASSSFGQPQHF. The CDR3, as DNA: TGTGCCAGCAGTTCGTTCGGGCAGCCCCAGCATTTT.

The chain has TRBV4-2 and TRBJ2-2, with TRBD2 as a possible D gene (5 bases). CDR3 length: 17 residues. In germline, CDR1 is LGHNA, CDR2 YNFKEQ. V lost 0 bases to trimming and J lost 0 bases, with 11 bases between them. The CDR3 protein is CASSQDAPGTNTGELFF. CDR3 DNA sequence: TGTGCCAGCAGCCAAGATGCCCCGGGGACGAACACCGGGGAGCTGTTTTTT.

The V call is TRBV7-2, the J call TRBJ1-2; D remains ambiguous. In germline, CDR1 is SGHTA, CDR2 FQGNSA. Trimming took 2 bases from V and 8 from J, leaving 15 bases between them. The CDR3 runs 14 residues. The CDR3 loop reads CASSLTPLGRGYTF. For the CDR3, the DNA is TGTGCCAGCAGCTTAACCCCCCTGGGCAGGGGCTACACCTTC.

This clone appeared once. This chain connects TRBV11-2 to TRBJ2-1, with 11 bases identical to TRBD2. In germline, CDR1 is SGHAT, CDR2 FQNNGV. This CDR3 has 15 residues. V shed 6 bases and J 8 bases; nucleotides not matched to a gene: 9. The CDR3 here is CASRLASGRFDEQFF. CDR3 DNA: TGTGCCAGCAGGCTCGCTAGCGGGAGGTTCGATGAGCAGTTCTTC.